What follows describes a single TCR beta chain. The antigen is not known. These data originate in a study of shared clonotypes between healthy human individuals. Findings and caveats of the study: Naive subsets, compared against memory subsets, generally had larger estimated richness values. Large sequencing depth failed to make sorted-subset sequencing complete, rarefaction showed.

From CD4+ cells came CD45RA+ naive and CD45RA-negative memory subsets. Investigators spread the genomic DNA of each subset evenly over several immunoSEQ plates. Profiled with immunoSEQ multiplex PCR; TCRdb holds only in-frame clones, not every one. The table shows roughly 2,500,000 clones, with under 95% occurring only once. Sequenced: naive CD4+ T cells from PBMCs. The subset is: CD45RA+ positively selected. This TCR derives from a young man in good health. Some clones in this sample may be carry-over from other donors' samples.

In nucleotides, the CDR3 is TGTGCCAGCAGCCGGGACGCCGCTGGGGCGCAGTATTTT. Its translation is CASSRDAAGAQYF. The chain couples TRBV5-4 to TRBJ2-3; D is perhaps TRBD1 or TRBD2 (5 bases each). Germline V gene lookup returns CDR1 SGHNT and CDR2 YYREEE (reference sequence). The CDR3 extends over 13 amino acids. Between the trimmed V and J ends, which lost 4 bases and 10 bases, there was a span of 16 bases.